These T cell receptor beta chains were read from a single sample in a study of neoadjuvant anti-PD-1 for oral cavity cancer. This table comes from immunoSEQ multiplex PCR, and its TCRdb copy is limited to in-frame clones, with some not included. The top ten clones hold roughly 37% of a sample with roughly 23,000 clones, 40% to 50% of them seen once. This material consisted of tumor tissue, taken after nivolumab (anti-PD-1) treatment. Source of these receptors: a person between 35 and 79 years old with oral cavity squamous cell carcinoma. The conserved cysteine and the conserved F or W are not part of the CDR3 here. The order of the fields is V gene, CDR3 length, J gene, CDR3 protein.

v_gene: TRBV9; len: 11; j_gene: TRBJ1-5; CDR3aa: ASSVDGFQPQH
v_gene: TRBV7-6; len: 13; j_gene: TRBJ2-7; CDR3aa: ASSLGGGVLYEQY
v_gene: TRBV11-1; len: 14; j_gene: TRBJ2-1; CDR3aa: ASSVSWDRGSIEQF
v_gene: TRBV29-1; len: 10; j_gene: TRBJ2-7; CDR3aa: SAQVDGFEQY
v_gene: TRBV5-1; len: 12; j_gene: TRBJ2-7; CDR3aa: ASSLTQDRYEQY
v_gene: TRBV19; len: 12; j_gene: TRBJ1-1; CDR3aa: ASSMAGLATEAF
v_gene: TRBV5-1; len: 13; j_gene: TRBJ2-7; CDR3aa: ASSLEGRSSYEQY
v_gene: TRBV5-6; len: 14; j_gene: TRBJ2-6; CDR3aa: ASSRQGADGANVLT
v_gene: TRBV11-2; len: 11; j_gene: TRBJ1-1; CDR3aa: ASSLTKNTEAF
v_gene: TRBV25-1; len: 11; j_gene: TRBJ2-3; CDR3aa: ASKQGAKDTQY
v_gene: TRBV9; len: 13; j_gene: TRBJ2-1; CDR3aa: ASSVPGGGLNEQF
v_gene: TRBV7-3; len: 14; j_gene: TRBJ2-1; CDR3aa: ASSGTGARVGNEQF
v_gene: TRBV7-2; len: 13; j_gene: TRBJ2-5; CDR3aa: ASCRDRFGEETQY
v_gene: TRBV25-1; len: 11; j_gene: TRBJ1-3; CDR3aa: ASSGREGNTIY
v_gene: TRBV28; len: 12; j_gene: TRBJ1-2; CDR3aa: ASSAGKWGYGYT
v_gene: TRBV6-5; len: 11; j_gene: TRBJ1-2; CDR3aa: ASRLPLGAGYT
v_gene: TRBV11-2; len: 13; j_gene: TRBJ1-1; CDR3aa: ASSLVRDRGLQAF
v_gene: TRBV25-1; len: 11; j_gene: TRBJ1-1; CDR3aa: ASSPRGRPEAF
v_gene: TRBV5-5; len: 10; j_gene: TRBJ1-2; CDR3aa: ASSTRTGTST
v_gene: TRBV27; len: 15; j_gene: TRBJ2-2; CDR3aa: ASSLIPPFSGTGELF
v_gene: TRBV6-6; len: 13; j_gene: TRBJ2-5; CDR3aa: ASKEDGTGSRKGY
v_gene: TRBV25-1; len: 13; j_gene: TRBJ1-5; CDR3aa: ASSESGTGTQPQH
v_gene: TRBV29-1; len: 11; j_gene: TRBJ1-2; CDR3aa: SAGQGTNYGYT
v_gene: TRBV27; len: 12; j_gene: TRBJ1-1; CDR3aa: ASLPGQTGTEAF
v_gene: TRBV19; len: 12; j_gene: TRBJ2-7; CDR3aa: ASSISRASYEQY
v_gene: TRBV29-1; len: 15; j_gene: TRBJ1-1; CDR3aa: SVEDPRRTGRNTEAF
v_gene: TRBV5-1; len: 11; j_gene: TRBJ2-1; CDR3aa: ASSESVTGEQF
v_gene: TRBV7-2; len: 12; j_gene: TRBJ2-7; CDR3aa: ASSLSSGVYEQY
v_gene: TRBV2; len: 13; j_gene: TRBJ1-1; CDR3aa: ASSEAKTRAAQAF
v_gene: TRBV5-1; len: 14; j_gene: TRBJ1-1; CDR3aa: ASSPDSGTVNTEAF
v_gene: TRBV10-2; len: 10; j_gene: TRBJ2-7; CDR3aa: ATRGRGDEQY
v_gene: TRBV7-8; len: 13; j_gene: TRBJ1-4; CDR3aa: ASSFAGQFNEKLF
v_gene: TRBV11-3; len: 12; j_gene: TRBJ2-7; CDR3aa: ASSLRQGVPKQY
v_gene: TRBV4-1; len: 13; j_gene: TRBJ1-1; CDR3aa: ASSQGQGPRTEAF
v_gene: TRBV5-1; len: 10; j_gene: TRBJ1-2; CDR3aa: ASSPLGQSYT
v_gene: TRBV29-1; len: 14; j_gene: TRBJ1-1; CDR3aa: SVEERAAGTNTEAF
v_gene: TRBV6-6; len: 9; j_gene: TRBJ2-5; CDR3aa: ASAGQETQY
v_gene: TRBV6-6; len: 13; j_gene: TRBJ2-2; CDR3aa: ASSDRGSGTGELF
v_gene: TRBV9; len: 14; j_gene: TRBJ2-1; CDR3aa: ASSERTSGAYNEQF
v_gene: TRBV10-3; len: 15; j_gene: TRBJ2-3; CDR3aa: AISWGTSGGYADTQY
v_gene: TRBV11-2; len: 12; j_gene: TRBJ2-7; CDR3aa: ASSPGGVRYEQY
v_gene: TRBV6-5; len: 9; j_gene: TRBJ2-7; CDR3aa: ASRISYEQY
v_gene: TRBV27; len: 11; j_gene: TRBJ1-5; CDR3aa: ASRPTGYQPQH
v_gene: TRBV5-6; len: 10; j_gene: TRBJ1-1; CDR3aa: ASSFRPEEAF
v_gene: TRBV5-4; len: 13; j_gene: TRBJ2-1; CDR3aa: ASSSAAAAYNEQF
v_gene: TRBV15; len: 12; j_gene: TRBJ1-2; CDR3aa: ATSREGRETGYT
v_gene: TRBV10-3; len: 12; j_gene: TRBJ2-2; CDR3aa: AIRLAGDTGELF
v_gene: TRBV7-2; len: 11; j_gene: TRBJ2-7; CDR3aa: ASSLEDRGKQY
v_gene: TRBV19; len: 11; j_gene: TRBJ2-7; CDR3aa: ASTPGTGYEQY
v_gene: TRBV9; len: 14; j_gene: TRBJ2-1; CDR3aa: ASSPGDPVPRNEQF
v_gene: TRBV6-6; len: 13; j_gene: TRBJ2-1; CDR3aa: ASTTTGSTYNEQF
v_gene: TRBV30; len: 11; j_gene: TRBJ1-5; CDR3aa: AWSDNRVRPQH
v_gene: TRBV6-1; len: 16; j_gene: TRBJ2-5; CDR3aa: AISERASGGGSGETQY
v_gene: TRBV7-2; len: 15; j_gene: TRBJ1-6; CDR3aa: ASSLTGGGSYNSPLH
v_gene: TRBV14; len: 13; j_gene: TRBJ2-5; CDR3aa: ASSQGPGQQETQY
v_gene: TRBV9; len: 14; j_gene: TRBJ2-2; CDR3aa: ASSVVASLGAGELF
v_gene: TRBV10-3; len: 11; j_gene: TRBJ1-2; CDR3aa: AISWASSHGYT
v_gene: TRBV6-5; len: 14; j_gene: TRBJ1-6; CDR3aa: ASSYGRGSYNSPLH
v_gene: TRBV2; len: 16; j_gene: TRBJ2-1; CDR3aa: ASSAETGTSGGASEQF